This TCR beta chain was sequenced during a study of patients and donors after allogeneic stem cell transplantation. A single record per CDR3 protein comes from TCRdb applying MiXCR to the RT-PCR reads. The top ten clones hold about 2.8% of a sample with 70,000 to 100,000 distinct CDR3 sequences, 5% of them seen once. The CDR3 contains 14 residues. Trimming cost V 5 bases and J 2 bases, with 12 bases left between them. There are many counts of this clonotype. The receptor was isolated from a human donor who was either an allogeneic HSCT recipient or a stem cell or donor lymphocyte infusion donor (not recorded which). It is not recorded whose cells these are; they may come from a transplant donor. The V and J genes are TRBV12-3 or TRBV12-4 and TRBJ1-1, with D tentatively TRBD1 (6 bases). The specimen sequenced was blood, either unsorted or a sorted T cell fraction (not recorded which). The CDR3: CASSTAGHNTEAFF. CDR3 in DNA: TGTGCCAGCAGTACAGCGGGACATAACACTGAAGCTTTCTTT.